This T cell receptor beta chain was recovered during a study of breast tumors, draining lymph nodes, adjacent tissues listed by TCRdb under 2016. For the study in its entirety: The study compared TCR beta repertoires across tumor, adjacent nontumor tissue and axillary lymph nodes from breast cancer patients. The study aimed to assess the relationships and possible T-cell exchange between tumor, surrounding tissue and draining lymph node repertoires in human breast cancer. Here is what the overall study found, with its caveats: A scenario in which most tumor T cells derive from the lymph node and then expand within tumor tissue was judged to be consistent with the data. Tumor and nontumor tissue repertoires were found to be significantly more similar in luminal-like than in basal-like breast cancer. Rather than being directly demonstrated, the conclusion that tumor T cells originate in lymph nodes was presented as consistent with a hypothesis. Tumors showed preferential V and J gene usage, and their T-cell repertoire diversity fell below that of lymph nodes yet above that of nontumor tissue.

The germline V gene specifies MGHDK as CDR1 and SYGVNS as CDR2. Measured from the cysteine to the phenylalanine, the CDR3 is 13 residues long. CDR3 DNA only is kept here, 39 bases in frame from base 1. A word on this clonotype: This clone's antigen is unknown. The junction departs from the called germline gene at one end, perhaps through a read error.

Sequencing was performed on an Illumina HiSeq 2000. TCR beta chain libraries were generated through multiplex PCR amplification. High-throughput sequencing was used to analyze the amplified TCR beta chain products. The public sequencing data were trimmed at Q25 with fastp and processed into clonotypes with MiXCR by TCRdb, which kept only in-frame beta chains. Rows are unified per CDR3 protein, each entry keeping the most common DNA and genes. This sample lists more than 50,000 distinct CDR3 sequences; about 40% were detected once. About 8.4% of the sample belongs to the ten largest clones. The rearrangement joined TRBV25-1 to TRBJ2-7; a tentative D call is TRBD1 (6 bases match). This receptor was identified in a female donor with breast cancer. Some clones in this sample may be carry-over from other donors' samples. The sequenced sample consisted of breast tumor tissue. The CDR3 protein sequence reads: CASSFEKDSPVFF. The nucleotide sequence is given as TGTGCCAGCAGCTTCGAAAAGGACAGCCCGGTTTTCTTC.